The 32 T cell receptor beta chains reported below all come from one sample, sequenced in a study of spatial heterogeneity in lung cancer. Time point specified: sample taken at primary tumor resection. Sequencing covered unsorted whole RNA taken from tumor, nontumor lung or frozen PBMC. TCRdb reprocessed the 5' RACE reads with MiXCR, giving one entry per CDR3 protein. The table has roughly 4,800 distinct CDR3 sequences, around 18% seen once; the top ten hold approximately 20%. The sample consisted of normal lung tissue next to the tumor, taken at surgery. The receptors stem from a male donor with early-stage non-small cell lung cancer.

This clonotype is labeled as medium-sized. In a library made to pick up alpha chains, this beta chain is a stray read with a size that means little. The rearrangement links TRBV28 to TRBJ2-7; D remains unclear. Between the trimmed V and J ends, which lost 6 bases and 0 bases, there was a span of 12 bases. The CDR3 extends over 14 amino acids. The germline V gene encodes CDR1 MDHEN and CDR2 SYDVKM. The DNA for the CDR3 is TGTGCCAGCAGCCTAATGAAAATCTCCTACGAGCAGTACTTC. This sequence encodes CASSLMKISYEQYF.

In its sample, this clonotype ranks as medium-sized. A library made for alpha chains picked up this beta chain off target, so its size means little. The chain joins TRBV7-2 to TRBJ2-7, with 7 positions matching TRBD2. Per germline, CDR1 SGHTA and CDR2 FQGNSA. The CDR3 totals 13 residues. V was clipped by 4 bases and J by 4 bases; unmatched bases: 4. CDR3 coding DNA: TGTGCCAGCAGCTCCACTAGCGCATACGAGCAGTACTTC. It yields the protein CASSSTSAYEQYF. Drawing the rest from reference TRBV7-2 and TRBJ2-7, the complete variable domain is GAGVSQSPSNKVTEKGKDVELRCDPISGHTALYWYRQSLGQGLEFLIYFQGNSAPDKSGLPSDRFSAERTGGSVSTLTIQRTQQEDSAVYLCASSSTSAYEQYFGPGTRLTVT.

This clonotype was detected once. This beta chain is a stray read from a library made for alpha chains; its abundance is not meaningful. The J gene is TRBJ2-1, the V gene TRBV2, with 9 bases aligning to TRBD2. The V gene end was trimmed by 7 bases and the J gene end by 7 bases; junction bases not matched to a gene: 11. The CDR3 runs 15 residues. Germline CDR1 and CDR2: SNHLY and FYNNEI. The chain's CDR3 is CASKGAGGLGNEQFF. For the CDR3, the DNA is TGTGCCAGCAAAGGAGCGGGAGGTTTAGGAAATGAGCAGTTCTTC.

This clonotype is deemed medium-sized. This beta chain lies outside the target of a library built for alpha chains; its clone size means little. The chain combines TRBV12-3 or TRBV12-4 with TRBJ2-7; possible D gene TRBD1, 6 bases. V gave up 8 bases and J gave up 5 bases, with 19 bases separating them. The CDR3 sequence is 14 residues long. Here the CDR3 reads CASAWDTTRDEQYF. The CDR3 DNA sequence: TGTGCCAGCGCTTGGGACACCACCCGCGACGAGCAGTACTTC.

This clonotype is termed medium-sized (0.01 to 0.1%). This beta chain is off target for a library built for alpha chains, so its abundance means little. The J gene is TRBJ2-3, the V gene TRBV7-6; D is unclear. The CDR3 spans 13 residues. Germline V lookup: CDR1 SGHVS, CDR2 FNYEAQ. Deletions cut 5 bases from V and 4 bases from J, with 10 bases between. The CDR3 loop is CASSLRMADTQYF. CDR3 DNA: TGTGCCAGCAGCCTCCGCATGGCAGATACGCAGTATTTT.

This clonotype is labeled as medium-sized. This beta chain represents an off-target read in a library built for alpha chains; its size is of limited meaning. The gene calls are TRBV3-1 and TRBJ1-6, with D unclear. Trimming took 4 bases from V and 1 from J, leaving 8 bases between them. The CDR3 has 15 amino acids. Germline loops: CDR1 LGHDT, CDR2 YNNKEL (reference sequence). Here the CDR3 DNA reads TGTGCCAGCAGCCCCGGGGAGTCCTATAATTCACCCCTCCACTTT. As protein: CASSPGESYNSPLHF.

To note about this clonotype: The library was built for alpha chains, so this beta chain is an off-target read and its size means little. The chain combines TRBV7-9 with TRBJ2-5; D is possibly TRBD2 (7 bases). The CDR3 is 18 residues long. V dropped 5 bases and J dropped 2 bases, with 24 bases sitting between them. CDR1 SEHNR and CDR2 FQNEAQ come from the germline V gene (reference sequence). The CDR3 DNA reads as TGTGCCAGCAGCACCCCCAGGGGCGGCGGGGGAATACAAGAGACCCAGTACTTC. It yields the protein CASSTPRGGGGIQETQYF.

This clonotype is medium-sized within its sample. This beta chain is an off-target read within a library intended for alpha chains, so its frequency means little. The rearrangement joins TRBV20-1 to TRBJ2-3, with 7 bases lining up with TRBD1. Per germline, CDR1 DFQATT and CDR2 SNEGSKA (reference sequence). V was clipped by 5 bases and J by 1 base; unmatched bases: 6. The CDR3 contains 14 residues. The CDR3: CSARGQIRTDTQYF. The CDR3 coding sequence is TGCAGTGCTCGGGGACAGATCCGCACAGATACGCAGTATTTT.

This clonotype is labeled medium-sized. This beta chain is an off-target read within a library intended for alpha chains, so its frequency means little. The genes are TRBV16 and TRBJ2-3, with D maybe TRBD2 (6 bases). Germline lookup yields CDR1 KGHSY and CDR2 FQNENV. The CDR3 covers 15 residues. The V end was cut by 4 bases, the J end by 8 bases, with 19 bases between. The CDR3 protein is CASSPGLPGASTQYF. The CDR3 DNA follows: TGTGCCAGCAGCCCAGGACTACCCGGGGCTTCTACGCAGTATTTT.

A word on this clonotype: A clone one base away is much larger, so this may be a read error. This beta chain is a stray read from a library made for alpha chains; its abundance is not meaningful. The CDR3, as DNA: TGTGCCAGCAGTACACTAGCGGAAGCTTGGTACAATGAGCAGTTCTTC. This sequence encodes CASSTLAEAWYNEQFF. V and J are TRBV28 and TRBJ2-1, with 8 bases matching TRBD2. CDR3 size: 16 residues. Germline V gives CDR1 MDHEN, CDR2 SYDVKM. V was pared by 5 bases and J by 4 bases, with 10 bases of the junction left unmatched.

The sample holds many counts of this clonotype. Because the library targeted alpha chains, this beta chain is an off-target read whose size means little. The CDR3 nucleotides are TGTGCCAGCAGCCTAACCCAGGGTGGAGAGCAGTACGTC. This codes for CASSLTQGGEQYV. V is TRBV7-9 and J is TRBJ2-7; D is perhaps TRBD1 (5 bases). The CDR3 extends over 13 amino acids. Germline V lookup: CDR1 SEHNR, CDR2 FQNEAQ (reference sequence). Trimming left V 5 bases short and J 7 bases short, with 15 bases between.

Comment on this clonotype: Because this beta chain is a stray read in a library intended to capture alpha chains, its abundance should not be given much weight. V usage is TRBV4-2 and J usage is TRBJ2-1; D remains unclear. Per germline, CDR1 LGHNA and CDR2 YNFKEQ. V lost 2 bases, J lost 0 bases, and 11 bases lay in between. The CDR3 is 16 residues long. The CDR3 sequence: CASSQTSASSYNEQFF. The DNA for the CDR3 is TGTGCCAGCAGCCAAACGAGCGCGAGCTCCTACAATGAGCAGTTCTTC.

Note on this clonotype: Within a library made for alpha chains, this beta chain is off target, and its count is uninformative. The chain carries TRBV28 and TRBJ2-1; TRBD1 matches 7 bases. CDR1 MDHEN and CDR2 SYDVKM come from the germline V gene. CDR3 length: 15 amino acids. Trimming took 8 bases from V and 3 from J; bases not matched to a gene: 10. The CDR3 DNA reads TGTGCCAGCTTCACTCCGGGACAGCACTACAATGAGCAGTTCTTC. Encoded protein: CASFTPGQHYNEQFF.

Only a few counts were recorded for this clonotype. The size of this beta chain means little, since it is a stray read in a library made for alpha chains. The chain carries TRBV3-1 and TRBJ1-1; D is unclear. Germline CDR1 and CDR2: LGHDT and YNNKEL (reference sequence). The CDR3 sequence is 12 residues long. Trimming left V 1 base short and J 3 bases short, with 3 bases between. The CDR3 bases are TGTGCCAGCAGCCAAGGTTACACTGAAGCTTTCTTT. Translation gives CASSQGYTEAFF. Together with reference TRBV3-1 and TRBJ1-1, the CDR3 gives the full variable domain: DTAVSQTPKYLVTQMGNDKSIKCEQNLGHDTMYWYKQDSKKFLKIMFSYNNKELIINETVPNRFSPKSPDKAHLNLHINSLELGDSAVYFCASSQGYTEAFFGQGTRLTVV.

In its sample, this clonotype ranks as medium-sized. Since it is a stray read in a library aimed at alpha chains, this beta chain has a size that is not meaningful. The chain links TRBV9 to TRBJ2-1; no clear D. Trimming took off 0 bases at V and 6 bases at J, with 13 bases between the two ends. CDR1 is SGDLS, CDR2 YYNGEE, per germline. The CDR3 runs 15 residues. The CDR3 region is CASSVALHGSNEQFF. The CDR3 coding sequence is TGTGCCAGCAGCGTAGCCCTACACGGTAGCAATGAGCAGTTCTTC. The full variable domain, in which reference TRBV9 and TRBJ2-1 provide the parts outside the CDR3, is DSGVTQTPKHLITATGQRVTLRCSPRSGDLSVYWYQQSLDQGLQFLIQYYNGEERAKGNILERFSAQQFPDLHSELNLSSLELGDSALYFCASSVALHGSNEQFFGPGTRLTVL.

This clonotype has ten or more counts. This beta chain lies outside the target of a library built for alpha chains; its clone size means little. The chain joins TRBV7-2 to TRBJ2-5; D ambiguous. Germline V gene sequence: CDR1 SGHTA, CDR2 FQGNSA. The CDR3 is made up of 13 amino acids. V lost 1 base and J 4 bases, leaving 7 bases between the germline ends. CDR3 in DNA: TGTGCCAGCAGCTTAGTGGTTGGAGAGACCCAGTACTTC. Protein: CASSLVVGETQYF.

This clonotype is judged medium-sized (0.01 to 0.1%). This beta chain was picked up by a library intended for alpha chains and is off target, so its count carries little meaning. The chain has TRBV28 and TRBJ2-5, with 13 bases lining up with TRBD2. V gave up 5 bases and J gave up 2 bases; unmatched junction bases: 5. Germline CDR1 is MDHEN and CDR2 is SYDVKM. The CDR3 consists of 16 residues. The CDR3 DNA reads TGTGCCAGCAGTCAAACGACTAGCGGGGGGCAAGAGACCCAGTACTTC. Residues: CASSQTTSGGQETQYF.

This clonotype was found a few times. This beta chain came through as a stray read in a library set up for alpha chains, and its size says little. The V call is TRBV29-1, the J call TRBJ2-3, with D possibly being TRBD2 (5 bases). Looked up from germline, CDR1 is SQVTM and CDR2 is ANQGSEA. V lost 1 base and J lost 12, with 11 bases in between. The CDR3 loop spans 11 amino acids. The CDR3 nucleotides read TGCAGCGTTGAAGTAGCGATGCTACAGTATTTT. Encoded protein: CSVEVAMLQYF.

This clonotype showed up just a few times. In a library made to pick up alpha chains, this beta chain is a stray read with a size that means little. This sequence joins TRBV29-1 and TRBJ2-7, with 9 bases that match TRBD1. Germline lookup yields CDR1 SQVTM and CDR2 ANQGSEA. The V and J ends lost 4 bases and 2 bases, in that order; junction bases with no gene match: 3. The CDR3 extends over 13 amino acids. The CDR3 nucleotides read TGCAGCGTTGGATACAGGGGGCCCTACGAGCAGTACTTC. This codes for CSVGYRGPYEQYF.

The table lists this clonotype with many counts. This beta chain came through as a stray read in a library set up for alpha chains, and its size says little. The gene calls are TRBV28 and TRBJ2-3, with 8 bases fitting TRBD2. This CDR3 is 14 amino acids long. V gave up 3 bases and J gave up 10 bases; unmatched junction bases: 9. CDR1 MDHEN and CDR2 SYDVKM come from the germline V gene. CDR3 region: CASSLRLAGTAQYF. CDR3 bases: TGTGCCAGCAGTTTGCGTCTAGCGGGTACAGCGCAGTATTTT.

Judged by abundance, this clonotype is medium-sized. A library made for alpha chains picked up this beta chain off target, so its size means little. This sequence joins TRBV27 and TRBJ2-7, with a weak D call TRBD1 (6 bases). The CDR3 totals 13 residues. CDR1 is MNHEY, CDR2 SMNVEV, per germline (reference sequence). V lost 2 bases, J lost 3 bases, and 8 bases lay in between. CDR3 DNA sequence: TGTGCCAGCAGTTTACAGGACAGCTACGAGCAGTACTTC. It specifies CASSLQDSYEQYF.

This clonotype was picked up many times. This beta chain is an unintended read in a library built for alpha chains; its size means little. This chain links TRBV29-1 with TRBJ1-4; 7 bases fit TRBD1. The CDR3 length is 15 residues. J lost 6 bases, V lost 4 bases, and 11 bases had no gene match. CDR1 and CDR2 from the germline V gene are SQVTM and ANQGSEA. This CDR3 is CSVASRQGLDEKLFF. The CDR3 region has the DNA TGCAGCGTTGCCTCCCGACAGGGCCTAGATGAAAAACTGTTTTTT.

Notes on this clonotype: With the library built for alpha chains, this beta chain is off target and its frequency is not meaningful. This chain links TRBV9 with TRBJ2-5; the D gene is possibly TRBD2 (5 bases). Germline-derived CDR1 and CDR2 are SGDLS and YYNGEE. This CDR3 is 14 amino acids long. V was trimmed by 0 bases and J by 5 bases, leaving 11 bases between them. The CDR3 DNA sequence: TGTGCCAGCAGCGTAGGAGGGAGCTTGGAGACCCAGTACTTC. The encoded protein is CASSVGGSLETQYF.

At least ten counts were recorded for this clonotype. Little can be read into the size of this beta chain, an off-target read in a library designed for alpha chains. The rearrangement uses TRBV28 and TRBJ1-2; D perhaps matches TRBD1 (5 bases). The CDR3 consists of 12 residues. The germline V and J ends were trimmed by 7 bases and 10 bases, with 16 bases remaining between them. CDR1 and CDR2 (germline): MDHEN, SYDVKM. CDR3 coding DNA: TGTGCCAGCACCCGCGGGGGGGGTGACTACACCTTC. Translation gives CASTRGGGDYTF.

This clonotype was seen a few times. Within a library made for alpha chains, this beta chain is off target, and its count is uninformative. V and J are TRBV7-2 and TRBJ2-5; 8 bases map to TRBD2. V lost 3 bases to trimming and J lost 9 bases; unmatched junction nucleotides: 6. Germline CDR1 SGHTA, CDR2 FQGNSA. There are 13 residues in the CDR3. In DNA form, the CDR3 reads TGTGCCAGCAGCTTCGGTGGGCGGGAGGCCCAGTACTTC. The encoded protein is CASSFGGREAQYF.

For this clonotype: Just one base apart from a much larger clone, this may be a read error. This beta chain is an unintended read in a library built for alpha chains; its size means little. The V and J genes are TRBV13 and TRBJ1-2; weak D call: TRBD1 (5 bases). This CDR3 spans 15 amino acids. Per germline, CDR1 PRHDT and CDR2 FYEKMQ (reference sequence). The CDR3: CASSFRDGGNYGYSF. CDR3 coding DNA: TGTGCCAGCAGCTTCCGGGACGGCGGTAACTATGGCTACAGCTTC.

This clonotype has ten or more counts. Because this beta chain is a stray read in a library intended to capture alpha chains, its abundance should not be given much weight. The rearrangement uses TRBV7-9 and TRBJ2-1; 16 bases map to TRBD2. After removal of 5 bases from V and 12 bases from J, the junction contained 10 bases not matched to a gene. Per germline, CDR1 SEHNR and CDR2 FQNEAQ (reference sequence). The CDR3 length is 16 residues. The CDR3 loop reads CASSQQAGTSGGVQFF. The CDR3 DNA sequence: TGTGCCAGCAGCCAACAAGCCGGGACTAGCGGGGGGGTGCAGTTCTTC.

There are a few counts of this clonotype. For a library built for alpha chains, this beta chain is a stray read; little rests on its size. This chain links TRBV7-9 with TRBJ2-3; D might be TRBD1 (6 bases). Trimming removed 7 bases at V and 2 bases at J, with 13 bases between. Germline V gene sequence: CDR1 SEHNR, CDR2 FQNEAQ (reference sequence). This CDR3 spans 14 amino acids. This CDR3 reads CASTKGVFTDTQYF. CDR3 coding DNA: TGTGCCAGCACCAAGGGGGTATTCACAGATACGCAGTATTTT.

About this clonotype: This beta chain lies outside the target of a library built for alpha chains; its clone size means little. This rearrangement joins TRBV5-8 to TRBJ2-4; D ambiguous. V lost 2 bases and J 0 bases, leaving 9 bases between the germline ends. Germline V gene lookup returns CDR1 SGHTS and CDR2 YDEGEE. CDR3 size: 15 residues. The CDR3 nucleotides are TGTGCCAGCAGCTTAGGTTTTTCAGCCAAAAACATTCAGTACTTC. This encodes CASSLGFSAKNIQYF.

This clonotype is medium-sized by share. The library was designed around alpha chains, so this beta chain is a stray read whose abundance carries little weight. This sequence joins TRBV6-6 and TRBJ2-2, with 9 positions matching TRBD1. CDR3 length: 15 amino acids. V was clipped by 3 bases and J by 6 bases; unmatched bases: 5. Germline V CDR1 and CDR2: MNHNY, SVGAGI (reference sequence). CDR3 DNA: TGTGCCAGCAGTTATATGGGACAGGGTGCCGGGGAGCTGTTTTTT. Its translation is CASSYMGQGAGELFF.

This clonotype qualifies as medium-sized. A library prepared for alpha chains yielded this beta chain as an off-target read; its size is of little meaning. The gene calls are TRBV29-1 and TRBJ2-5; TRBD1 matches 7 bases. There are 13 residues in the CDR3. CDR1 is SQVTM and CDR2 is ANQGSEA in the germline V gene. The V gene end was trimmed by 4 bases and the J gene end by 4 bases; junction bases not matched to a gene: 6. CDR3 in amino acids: CSVGEDRAETQYF. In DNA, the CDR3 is TGCAGCGTTGGAGAAGACAGGGCAGAGACCCAGTACTTC.

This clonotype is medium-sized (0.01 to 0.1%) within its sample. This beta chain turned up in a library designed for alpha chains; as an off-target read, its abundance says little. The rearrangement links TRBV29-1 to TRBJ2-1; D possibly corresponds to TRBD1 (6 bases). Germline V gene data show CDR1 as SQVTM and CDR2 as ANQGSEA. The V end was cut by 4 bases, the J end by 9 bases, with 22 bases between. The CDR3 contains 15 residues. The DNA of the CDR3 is TGCAGCGTTGTAACCCCACCGGGGCAAGGGGGTGAGCAGTTCTTC. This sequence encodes CSVVTPPGQGGEQFF.